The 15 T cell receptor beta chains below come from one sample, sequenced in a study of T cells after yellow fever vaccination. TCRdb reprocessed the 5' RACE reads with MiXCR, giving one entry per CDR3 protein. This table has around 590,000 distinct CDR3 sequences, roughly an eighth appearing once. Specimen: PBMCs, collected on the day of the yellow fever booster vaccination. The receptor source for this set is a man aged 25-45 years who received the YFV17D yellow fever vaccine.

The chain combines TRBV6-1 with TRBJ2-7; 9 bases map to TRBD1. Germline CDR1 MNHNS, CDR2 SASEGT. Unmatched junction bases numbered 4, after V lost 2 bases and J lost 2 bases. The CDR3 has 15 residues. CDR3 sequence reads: CASSESTGGPYEQYF. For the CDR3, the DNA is TGTGCCAGCAGTGAATCGACAGGGGGGCCCTACGAGCAGTACTTC.

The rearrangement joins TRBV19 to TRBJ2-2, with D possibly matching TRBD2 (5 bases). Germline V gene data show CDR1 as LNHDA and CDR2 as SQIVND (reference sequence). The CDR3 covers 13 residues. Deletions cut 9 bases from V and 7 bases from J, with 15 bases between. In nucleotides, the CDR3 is TGTGCCAGCTCCCTGCCCGGGAACGGGGAGCTGTTTTTT. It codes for CASSLPGNGELFF. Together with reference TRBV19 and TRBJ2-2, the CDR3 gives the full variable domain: DGGITQSPKYLFRKEGQNVTLSCEQNLNHDAMYWYRQDPGQGLRLIYYSQIVNDFQKGDIAEGYSVSREKKESFPLTVTSAQKNPTAFYLCASSLPGNGELFFGEGSRLTVL.

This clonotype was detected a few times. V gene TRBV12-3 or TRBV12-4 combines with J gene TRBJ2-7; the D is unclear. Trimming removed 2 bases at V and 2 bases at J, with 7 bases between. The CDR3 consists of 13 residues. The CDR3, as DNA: TGTGCCAGCAGTTTATCCCCTCCCTACGAGCAGTACTTC. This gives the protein CASSLSPPYEQYF.

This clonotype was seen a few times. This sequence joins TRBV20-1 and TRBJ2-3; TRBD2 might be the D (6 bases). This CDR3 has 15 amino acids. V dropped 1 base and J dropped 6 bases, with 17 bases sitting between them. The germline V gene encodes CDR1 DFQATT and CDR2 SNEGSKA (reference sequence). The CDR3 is CSARGGAESGDTQYF. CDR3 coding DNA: TGCAGTGCTAGAGGCGGGGCCGAATCGGGGGATACGCAGTATTTT.

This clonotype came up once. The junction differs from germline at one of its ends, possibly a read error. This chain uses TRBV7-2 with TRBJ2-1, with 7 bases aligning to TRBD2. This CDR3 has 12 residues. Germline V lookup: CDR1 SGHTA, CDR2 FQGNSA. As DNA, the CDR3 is TGTGCCAGCACCTTAAGCGGGACTCCCCAGTTCTTC. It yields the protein CASTLSGTPQFF.

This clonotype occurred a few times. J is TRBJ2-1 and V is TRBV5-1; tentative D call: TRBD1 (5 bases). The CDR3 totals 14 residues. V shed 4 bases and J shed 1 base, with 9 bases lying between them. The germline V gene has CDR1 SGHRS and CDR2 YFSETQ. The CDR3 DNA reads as TGCGCCAGCAGCGGCAGACAGTCCTACAATGAGCAGTTCTTC. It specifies CASSGRQSYNEQFF.

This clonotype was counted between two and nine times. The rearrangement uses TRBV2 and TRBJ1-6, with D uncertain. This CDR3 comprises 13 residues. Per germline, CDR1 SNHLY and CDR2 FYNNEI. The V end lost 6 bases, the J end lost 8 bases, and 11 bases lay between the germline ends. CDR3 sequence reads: CASRGRRDSPLHF. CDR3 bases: TGTGCCAGCAGAGGGAGGAGGGATTCACCCCTCCACTTT.

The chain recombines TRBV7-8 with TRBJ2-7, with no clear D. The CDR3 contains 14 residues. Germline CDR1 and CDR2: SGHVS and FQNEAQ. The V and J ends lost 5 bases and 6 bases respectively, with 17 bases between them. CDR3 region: CASSPTRLEFEQYF. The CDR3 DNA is TGTGCCAGCAGCCCCACCCGGTTGGAGTTCGAGCAGTACTTC.

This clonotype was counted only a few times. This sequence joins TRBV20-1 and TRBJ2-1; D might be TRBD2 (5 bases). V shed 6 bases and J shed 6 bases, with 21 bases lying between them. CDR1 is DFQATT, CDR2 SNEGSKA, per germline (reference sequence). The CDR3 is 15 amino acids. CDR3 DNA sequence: TGCAGTGCCATCGCAGAGGGATCCGCCGTCAATGAGCAGTTCTTC. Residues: CSAIAEGSAVNEQFF.

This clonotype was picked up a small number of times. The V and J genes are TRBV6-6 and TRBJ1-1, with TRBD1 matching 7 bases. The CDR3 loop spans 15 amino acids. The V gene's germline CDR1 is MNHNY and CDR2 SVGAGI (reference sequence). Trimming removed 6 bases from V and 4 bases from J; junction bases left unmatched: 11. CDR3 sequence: CASSGGEGALTEAFF. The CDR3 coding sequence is TGTGCCAGCAGCGGGGGCGAGGGGGCTCTCACTGAAGCTTTCTTT.

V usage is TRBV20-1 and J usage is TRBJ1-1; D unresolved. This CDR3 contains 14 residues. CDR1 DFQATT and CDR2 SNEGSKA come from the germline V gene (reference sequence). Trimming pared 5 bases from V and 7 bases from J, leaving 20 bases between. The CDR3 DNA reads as TGCAGTGCTCTTCCCTGGGCGAGGGTCCGTGAAGCTTTCTTT. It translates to CSALPWARVREAFF.

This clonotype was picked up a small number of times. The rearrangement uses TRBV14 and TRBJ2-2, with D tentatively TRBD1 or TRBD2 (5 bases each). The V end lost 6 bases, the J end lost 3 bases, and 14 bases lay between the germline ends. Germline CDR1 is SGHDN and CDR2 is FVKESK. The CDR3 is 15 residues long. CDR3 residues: CASRQTGTYTGELFF. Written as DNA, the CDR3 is TGTGCCAGCAGACAAACCGGGACCTACACCGGGGAGCTGTTTTTT.

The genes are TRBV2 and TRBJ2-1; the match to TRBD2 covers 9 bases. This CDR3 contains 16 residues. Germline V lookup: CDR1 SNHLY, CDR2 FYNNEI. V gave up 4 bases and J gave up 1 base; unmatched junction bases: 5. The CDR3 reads CASSGTSEGSYNEQFF. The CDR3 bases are TGTGCCAGCAGTGGGACTAGCGAGGGGTCCTACAATGAGCAGTTCTTC.

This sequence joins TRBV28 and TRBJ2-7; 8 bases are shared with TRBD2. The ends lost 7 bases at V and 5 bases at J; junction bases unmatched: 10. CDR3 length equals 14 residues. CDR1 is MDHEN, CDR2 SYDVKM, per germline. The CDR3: CASTLRGGRDEQYF. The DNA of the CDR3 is TGTGCCAGCACCCTTCGGGGGGGCAGGGACGAGCAGTACTTC.

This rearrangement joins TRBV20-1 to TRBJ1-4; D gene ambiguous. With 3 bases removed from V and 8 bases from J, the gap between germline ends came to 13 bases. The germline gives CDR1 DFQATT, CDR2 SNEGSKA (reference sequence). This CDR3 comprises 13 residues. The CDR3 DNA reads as TGCAGTGCTAGTGCAAGGGCCATAGAAAAACTGTTTTTT. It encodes CSASARAIEKLFF.